In its sample, the clone carrying this T cell receptor beta chain was seen many times. Its antigen is currently unknown. This specimen belongs to a study of regulatory T cells in long-lasting Graves disease. Findings of the study overall: Fewer public clonotypes were shared by new patients (approximately 1,000) than by persistent patients (roughly 2,500).

The sample's time point: newly diagnosed GD, antithyroid drugs for less than 3 months. PBMCs were the source of the RNA used for TCR sequencing. Construction of the TCR beta libraries employed iRepertoire HTBI primers in conjunction with Arm-PCR of CDR3 regions. One entry per CDR3 protein results from TCRdb running MiXCR on the multiplex PCR reads. The top ten hold over 15% of the sample, which has about 460,000 distinct CDR3 sequences, around 15% seen once. These same records also appear under a second study, on T cells in Graves' hyperthyroidism and ophthalmopathy.

Sample: peripheral blood mononuclear cells (PBMCs), taken at new diagnosis, from a patient treated with antithyroid drugs. This receptor was identified in a woman aged 50 to 65 with Graves disease.

This CDR3 is CASESLDNEKLFF. CDR3 DNA: TGTGCCAGCGAGTCCCTAGATAATGAAAAACTGTTTTTT. V and J are TRBV28 and TRBJ1-4; unclear D gene. Germline V gene data show CDR1 as MDHEN and CDR2 as SYDVKM. The CDR3 is 13 amino acids. Trimming took off 8 bases at V and 4 bases at J, with 11 bases between the two ends. Together with reference TRBV28 and TRBJ1-4, the CDR3 gives the full variable domain: DVKVTQSSRYLVKRTGEKVFLECVQDMDHENMFWYRQDPGLGLRLIYFSYDVKMKEKGDIPEGYSVSREKKERFSLILESASTNQTSMYLCASESLDNEKLFFGSGTQLSVL.